The 10 T cell receptor beta chains reported below all come from one sample, sequenced in a study of OX40 agonist ivuxolimab in advanced cancers. The protocol was immunoSEQ multiplex PCR, while the TCRdb copy is restricted to in-frame clones and leaves out a portion. The table records about 81,000 clones, about 88% of them present only once. Sample: CD4+ or CD8+ T cells sorted from blood, taken in a trial of the OX40 agonist ivuxolimab. The source of these receptors is an adult with an advanced solid tumor such as melanoma, head and neck, liver or kidney cancer.

The chain links TRBV2 to TRBJ2-1; 11 bases map to TRBD2. Germline CDR1 and CDR2: SNHLY and FYNNEI. The CDR3 runs to 14 residues. J gave up 3 bases and V 9 bases, and 4 bases lay outside the gene matches. The CDR3 nucleotides read TGTGCCAGAAGAACTAGCGGGGGCTACAATGAGCAGTTCTTC. It is translated as CARRTSGGYNEQFF.

This clone was counted between two and nine times. This chain links TRBV10-3 with TRBJ2-3; D call uncertain. With 0 bases removed from V and 5 bases from J, the gap between germline ends came to 9 bases. The CDR3 is 14 residues long. Germline CDR1 is ENHRY and CDR2 is SYGVKD. The CDR3 region has the DNA TGTGCCATCAGTGAGTCGATGACCGGAGATACGCAGTATTTT. Encoded protein: CAISESMTGDTQYF.

The rearrangement links TRBV6-5 to TRBJ1-1, with D possibly matching TRBD1 (6 bases). CDR3 size: 12 residues. Germline CDR1 reads MNHEY; CDR2 reads SVGAGI. Trimming removed 8 bases from V and 4 bases from J, with 11 bases in between. The CDR3 DNA sequence: TGTGCCAGCGCCTCAGGGGTCACTGAAGCTTTCTTT. Translated, it gives CASASGVTEAFF.

The chain joins TRBV7-9 to TRBJ2-2, with 8 bases lining up with TRBD1. Germline CDR1 and CDR2: SEHNR and FQNEAQ (reference sequence). The CDR3 has 14 amino acids. Unmatched junction bases numbered 3, after V lost 4 bases and J lost 5 bases. This chain's CDR3 is CASSSTGATGELFF. The CDR3 DNA reads as TGTGCCAGCAGCTCGACAGGGGCGACCGGGGAGCTGTTTTTT.

The rearrangement links TRBV7-2 to TRBJ2-7; 8 positions agree with TRBD1. J gave up 3 bases and V 5 bases, and 6 bases lay outside the gene matches. Germline assignment: CDR1 SGHTA and CDR2 FQGNSA. The CDR3 is 14 residues long. CDR3 region: CASSPTGQVYEQYF. Written as DNA, the CDR3 is TGTGCCAGCAGCCCCACGGGACAGGTCTACGAGCAGTACTTC.

V usage is TRBV5-3 and J usage is TRBJ2-7; D is possibly TRBD1 (6 bases). TRBV5-3 is designated an ORF whose function remains uncertain. The V end lost 0 bases, the J end lost 0 bases, and 7 bases lay between the germline ends. This CDR3 spans 14 amino acids. CDR3: CARSLDRDSYEQYF. The DNA of the CDR3 is TGTGCCAGAAGCTTGGACAGGGACTCCTACGAGCAGTACTTC.

The chain links TRBV19 to TRBJ1-5; D not resolved. Germline CDR1 and CDR2: LNHDA and SQIVND (reference sequence). Trimming shortened V by 4 bases and J by 1 base, and 11 bases separated the two germline ends. CDR3 length: 15 amino acids. CDR3: CASSRTLSSNQPQHF. In DNA, the CDR3 is TGTGCCAGTAGTAGAACCCTAAGCAGCAATCAGCCCCAGCATTTT.

The DNA of the CDR3 is TGTGCCAGCAGTTACCCCCGGGGACAGGGGTCCGGGGAGCTGTTTTTT. Its protein product is CASSYPRGQGSGELFF. The chain uses TRBV27 and TRBJ2-2; the match to TRBD1 covers 10 bases. The germline V gene has CDR1 MNHEY and CDR2 SMNVEV (reference sequence). The J segment lost 6 bases and the V segment lost 4 bases, leaving 8 bases of the junction unmatched. The CDR3 covers 16 residues.

The chain combines TRBV28 with TRBJ2-7; tentative D call: TRBD2 (6 bases). The CDR3 is 14 amino acids. V lost 7 bases and J 1 base, leaving 14 bases between the germline ends. Looked up from germline, CDR1 is MDHEN and CDR2 is SYDVKM. The CDR3 here is CASNLAAISYEQYF. Here the CDR3 DNA reads TGTGCCAGCAACTTAGCGGCAATTTCCTACGAGCAGTACTTC.

The chain recombines TRBV27 with TRBJ2-1; TRBD1 might be the D (6 bases). Per germline, CDR1 MNHEY and CDR2 SMNVEV (reference sequence). The V gene lost 8 bases and the J gene lost 7 bases, with 18 bases spanning the gap. CDR3 length equals 14 residues. CDR3 sequence: CASQRNRVGNEQFF. The CDR3 DNA is TGTGCCAGCCAACGTAACAGGGTGGGGAATGAGCAGTTCTTC.